This T cell receptor (beta chain) was captured by sequencing in a study of beta chain features in type 1 diabetes. General study findings and limits: For patients, the naive, central memory and Treg TCRB repertoires appeared more alike than for healthy donors. Moderate but significant shortening of TCRB CDR3s was recorded in all four CD4+ subsets from Type 1 diabetes patients. VDJ junctions from type 1 diabetes patients carried fewer insertions and larger deletions.

Germline CDR1 SGDLS, CDR2 YYNGEE. The V gene lost 0 bases and the J gene lost 7 bases, with 10 bases spanning the gap. The CDR3 is made up of 13 amino acids. Every bit of the isolated RNA underwent reverse transcription, so sequencing read expressed TCRB transcripts. Clones were read by immunoSEQ multiplex PCR, and TCRdb kept only the in-frame ones, dropping some. The data contain about 190,000 clones, around 8% of them singletons. There are a few counts of this clone. As yet, its antigen is unknown. The chain carries TRBV9 and TRBJ1-1, with unresolved D. This clonotype was obtained from a woman aged 40-49 years with type 1 diabetes. Sequences were obtained from central memory CD4+ T cells from blood. The CDR3 loop is CASSVVPESEAFF. The CDR3 DNA reads TGTGCCAGCAGCGTAGTACCAGAAAGTGAAGCTTTCTTT.